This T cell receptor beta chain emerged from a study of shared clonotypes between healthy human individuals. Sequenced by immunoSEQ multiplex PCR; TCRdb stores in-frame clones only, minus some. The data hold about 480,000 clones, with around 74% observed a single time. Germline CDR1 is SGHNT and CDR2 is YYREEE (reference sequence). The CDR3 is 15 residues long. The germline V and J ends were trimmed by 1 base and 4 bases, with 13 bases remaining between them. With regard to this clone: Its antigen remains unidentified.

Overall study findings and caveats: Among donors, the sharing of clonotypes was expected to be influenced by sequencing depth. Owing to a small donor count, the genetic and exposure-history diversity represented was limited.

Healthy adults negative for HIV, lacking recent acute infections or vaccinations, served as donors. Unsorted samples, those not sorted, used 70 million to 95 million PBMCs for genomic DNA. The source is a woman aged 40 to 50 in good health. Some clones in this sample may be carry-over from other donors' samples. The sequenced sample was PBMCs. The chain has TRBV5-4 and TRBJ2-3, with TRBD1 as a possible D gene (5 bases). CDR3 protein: CASSLLSGPADTQYF. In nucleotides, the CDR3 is TGTGCCAGCAGCTTGCTGTCAGGGCCCGCAGATACGCAGTATTTT.